This T cell receptor (beta chain) was recorded in a study of T cells in Graves' hyperthyroidism and ophthalmopathy (dated by TCRdb to between 2018 and 2021). General notes on the study: Peripheral blood samples were taken at initial diagnosis, before any treatment was given. The study also compared thyroid tissue and blood T-cell repertoires from a handful of Graves' hyperthyroidism patients. The 75 to 100 discovery patients were randomly split 7:3 into training and test sets. Prospective prediction of ophthalmopathy was tested in an independent validation cohort of under 20 hyperthyroidism patients and approximately 17 patients who later progressed to ophthalmopathy. The paper describes TCR Vbeta CDR3 sequencing of some 130 peripheral blood samples, made up of about 41 ophthalmopathy patients, more than 70 hyperthyroidism patients and 17 progressor patients. After sampling, hyperthyroidism patients received methimazole starting at 30 mg daily, and ophthalmopathy patients received high-dose intravenous methylprednisolone. A discovery cohort of around 100 patients, 43 with Graves' ophthalmopathy and approximately 55 with stable Graves' hyperthyroidism, was used to find distinguishing TCR V-J signatures.

Its CDR3 holds 16 amino acids, cysteine through phenylalanine. Only CDR3 DNA is held: 48 bases, read in frame from base 1. CDR1 DFQATT and CDR2 SNEGSKA are derived from the germline V gene (reference sequence). Trimming takes 0 bases off V and 0 bases off J; junction bases not matched to a gene: 5. Ophthalmopathy patients had moderately to severely active disease, Clinical Activity Score of at least 3, NOSPECS grade of at least 4, and duration under 3 months. Any patient with an uncontrolled infection, another autoimmune disease, pregnancy or lactation was excluded. Clinical symptoms, serum thyroxine and TRAb, thyroid ultrasound, and orbital computed tomography formed the basis for the diagnoses. Ficoll-Paque density gradient centrifugation was used to isolate PBMCs from 9.5 to 10 ml of fresh peripheral blood. Trizol reagent was used to extract total RNA, and RNA quality was then checked on an Agilent 2100 Bioanalyzer.

The TCR beta CDR3 regions were amplified from the RNA transcripts. The TCR CDR3 was subjected to a first round of RT-PCR using the HTBI primer set and the Qiagen OneStep RT-PCR kit. The libraries were constructed in a second round of multiplex PCR and then size-selected and purified. Paired-end sequencing of the libraries was performed with 100 bp reads on an Illumina HiSeq2000. The paper's processing steps were these. SOAPnuke was used to process the raw data, removing reads that contained adapters or uncalled bases, had a mean Phred below 15, or lacked an exact match to the constant primer or identifier. High-quality paired reads were merged with COPE v1.2.5, and unique nucleotide sequences were defined as clonotypes. MiTCR v1.1 was used to align the clonotypes against IMGT TRBV, TRBD and TRBJ reference segments. The analysis was restricted to V-J combinations with a frequency above 0.0001, which together covered over 99% of the repertoires. The TCS score was defined as F50 (clonal expansion) divided by E x V (chaos), with BLOSUM62-based TCRdist calculated between CDR3 peptides within each V-J. Welch's t-statistics and random forest reduced 500 to 550 V-J features to 13, which were used in a naive Bayes classifier (R e1071). TCRdb's own reprocessing of the public reads used fastp at Q25 and MiXCR and kept productive beta chains. Every entry covers one CDR3 protein and lists the most common genes and DNA from its rows. The V and J calls shown here were made by TCRdb, not taken from the authors' results. The sample contains 640,000 or so distinct CDR3 sequences, 12% to 15% of them found a single time. The top ten clones comprise roughly 7.1% of the sample.

As concerns this clonotype: Its recognized antigen is unknown. Nothing much larger sits one base from this clone, and base qualities are not available.

Here is what the overall study found, with its caveats: Blood samples also contained most of the expanded thyroid clonotypes (frequency above 0.001), which suggests that blood repertoires may reflect thyroid immune responses. No statistical method was used to fix the sample size in advance, and group allocation was not hidden from the investigators. In validation, the model predicted progression to ophthalmopathy a median of around 6.5 months before onset, with over 60% sensitivity and just under 75% specificity. Ophthalmopathy was separated from stable hyperthyroidism by a 13 V-J signature model, with over 85% sensitivity and approximately 81% specificity obtained in cross-validation and 80%/75% obtained in testing.

The sequence was obtained from a young woman with Graves' ophthalmopathy. This sequence uses TRBV20-1 and TRBJ2-1; TRBD1 agrees with 7 junctional bases. Sequenced material: blood. The CDR3 loop reads CSAREKGAGSYNEQFF. In nucleotide form, the sequence is TGCAGTGCTAGAGAAAAGGGGGCAGGCTCCTACAATGAGCAGTTCTTC.